By proportion, the clone carrying this TCR beta chain is large. Germline V gene sequence: CDR1 SGHTA, CDR2 FQGNSA. The CDR3 has 15 amino acids. The data derive from a study of immune characterization of retroperitoneal liposarcoma. MiXCR was run by TCRdb on the PCR reads, yielding one entry per CDR3 protein. Of roughly 10,000 distinct CDR3 sequences detected, 27% appear once; the ten largest clones hold around 9%. This rearrangement joins TRBV7-2 to TRBJ2-1, with D perhaps matching TRBD1 (5 bases). The DNA end is more similar to TRBJ2-7, so the J call may be wrong. This clonotype originated in a female donor with retroperitoneal liposarcoma. Sample: tumor tissue. DNA of the CDR3: TGTGCCAGCAGCCCTTTGTATGGGGCCTACAATGAGCAGTACTTC. Its protein is CASSPLYGAYNEQYF.